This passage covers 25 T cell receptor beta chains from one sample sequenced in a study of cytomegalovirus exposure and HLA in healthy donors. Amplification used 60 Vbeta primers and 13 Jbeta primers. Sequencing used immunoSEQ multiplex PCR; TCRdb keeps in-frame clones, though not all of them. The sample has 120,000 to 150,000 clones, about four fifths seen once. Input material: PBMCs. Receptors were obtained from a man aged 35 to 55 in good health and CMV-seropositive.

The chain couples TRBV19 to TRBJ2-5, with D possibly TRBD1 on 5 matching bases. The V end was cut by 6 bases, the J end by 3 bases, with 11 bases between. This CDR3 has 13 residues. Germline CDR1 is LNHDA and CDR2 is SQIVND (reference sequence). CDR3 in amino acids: CASRKGNKETQYF. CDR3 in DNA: TGTGCCAGTAGAAAGGGGAACAAAGAGACCCAGTACTTC.

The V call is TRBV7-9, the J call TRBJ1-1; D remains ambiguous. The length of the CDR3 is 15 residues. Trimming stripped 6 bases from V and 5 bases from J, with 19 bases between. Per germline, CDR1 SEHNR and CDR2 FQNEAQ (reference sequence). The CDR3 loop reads CASRPAWTVGTEAFF. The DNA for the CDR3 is TGTGCCAGCAGACCGGCCTGGACTGTAGGTACTGAAGCTTTCTTT.

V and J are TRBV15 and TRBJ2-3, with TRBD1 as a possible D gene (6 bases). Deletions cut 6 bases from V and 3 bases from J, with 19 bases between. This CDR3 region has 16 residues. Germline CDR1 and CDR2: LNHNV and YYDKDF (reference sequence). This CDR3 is CATSWGQAPGTDTQYF. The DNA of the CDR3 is TGTGCCACCAGTTGGGGGCAGGCGCCGGGGACAGATACGCAGTATTTT.

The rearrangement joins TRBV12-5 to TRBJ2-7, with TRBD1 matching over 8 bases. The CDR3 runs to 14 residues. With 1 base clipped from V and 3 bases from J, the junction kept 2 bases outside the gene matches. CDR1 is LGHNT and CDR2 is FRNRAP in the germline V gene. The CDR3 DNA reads TGTGCTAGTGGTTTGGCTACAGGGGGCTACGAGCAGTACTTC. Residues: CASGLATGGYEQYF.

CDR3 sequence (DNA): TGTGCCAGCAGCTTAGCCCGTTACAGCTACTACGAGCAGTACTTC. Encoded protein: CASSLARYSYYEQYF. The chain couples TRBV11-2 to TRBJ2-7; D is unclear. The V and J ends lost 1 base and 3 bases respectively, with 13 bases between them. There are 15 residues in the CDR3. CDR1 and CDR2 (germline): SGHAT, FQNNGV.

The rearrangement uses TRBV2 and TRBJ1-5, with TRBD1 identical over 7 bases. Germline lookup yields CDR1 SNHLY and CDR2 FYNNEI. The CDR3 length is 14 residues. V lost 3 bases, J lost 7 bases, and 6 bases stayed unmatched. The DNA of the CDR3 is TGTGCCAGCAGTGACCGACAGGGTCGGCAGCCCCAGCATTTT. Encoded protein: CASSDRQGRQPQHF. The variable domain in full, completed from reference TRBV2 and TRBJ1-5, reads EPEVTQTPSHQVTQMGQEVILRCVPISNHLYFYWYRQILGQKVEFLVSFYNNEISEKSEIFDDQFSVERPDGSNFTLKIRSTKLEDSAMYFCASSDRQGRQPQHFGDGTRLSIL.

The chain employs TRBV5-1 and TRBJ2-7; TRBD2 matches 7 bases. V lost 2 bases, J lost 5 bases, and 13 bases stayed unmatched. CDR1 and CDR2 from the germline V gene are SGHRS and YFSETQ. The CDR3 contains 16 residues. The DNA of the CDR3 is TGCGCCAGCAGCTTAAGAGCGGGGACTCAATCAGACGAGCAGTACTTC. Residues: CASSLRAGTQSDEQYF. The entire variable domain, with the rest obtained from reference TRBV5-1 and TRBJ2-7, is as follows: KAGVTQTPRYLIKTRGQQVTLSCSPISGHRSVSWYQQTPGQGLQFLFEYFSETQRNKGNFPGRFSGRQFSNSRSEMNVSTLELGDSALYLCASSLRAGTQSDEQYFGPGTRLTVT.

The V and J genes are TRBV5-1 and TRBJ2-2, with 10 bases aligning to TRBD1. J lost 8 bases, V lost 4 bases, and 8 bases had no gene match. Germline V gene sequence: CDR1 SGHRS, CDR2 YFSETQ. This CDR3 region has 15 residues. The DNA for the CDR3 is TGCGCCAGCAGCCGGACAGGGGGGACAGATGGGGAGCTGTTTTTT. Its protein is CASSRTGGTDGELFF. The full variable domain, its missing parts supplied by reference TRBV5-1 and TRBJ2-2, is KAGVTQTPRYLIKTRGQQVTLSCSPISGHRSVSWYQQTPGQGLQFLFEYFSETQRNKGNFPGRFSGRQFSNSRSEMNVSTLELGDSALYLCASSRTGGTDGELFFGEGSRLTVL.

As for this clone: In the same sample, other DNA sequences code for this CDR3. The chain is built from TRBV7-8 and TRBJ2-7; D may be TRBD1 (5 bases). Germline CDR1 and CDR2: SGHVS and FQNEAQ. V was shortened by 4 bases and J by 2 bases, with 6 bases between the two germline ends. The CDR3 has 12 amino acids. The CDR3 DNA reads TGTGCCAGCAGCTCCAGGGCCTACGAGCAGTACTTC. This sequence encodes CASSSRAYEQYF.

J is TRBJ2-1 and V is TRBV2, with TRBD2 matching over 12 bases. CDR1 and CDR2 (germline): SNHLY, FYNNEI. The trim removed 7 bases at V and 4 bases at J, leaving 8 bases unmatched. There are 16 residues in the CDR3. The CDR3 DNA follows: TGTGCCAGCACGGGGGTGACTAGCGGGAGTTACAATGAGCAGTTCTTC. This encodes CASTGVTSGSYNEQFF.

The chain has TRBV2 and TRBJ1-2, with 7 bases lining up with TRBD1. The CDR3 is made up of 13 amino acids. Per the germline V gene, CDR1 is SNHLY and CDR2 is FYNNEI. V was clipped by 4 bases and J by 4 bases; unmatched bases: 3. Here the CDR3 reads CASSARGSYGYTF. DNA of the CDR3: TGTGCCAGCAGTGCCAGGGGGAGCTATGGCTACACCTTC.

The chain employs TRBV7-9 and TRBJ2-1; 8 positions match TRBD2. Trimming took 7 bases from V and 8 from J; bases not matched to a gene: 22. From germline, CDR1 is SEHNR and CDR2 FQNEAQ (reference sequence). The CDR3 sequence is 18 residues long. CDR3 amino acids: CASTLSAGAGGLSHEQFF. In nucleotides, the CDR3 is TGTGCCAGCACCCTGTCGGCCGGGGCGGGGGGACTCTCCCATGAGCAGTTCTTC. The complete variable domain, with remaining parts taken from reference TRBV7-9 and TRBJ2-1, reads DTGVSQNPRHKITKRGQNVTFRCDPISEHNRLYWYRQTLGQGPEFLTYFQNEAQLEKSRLLSDRFSAERPKGSFSTLEIQRTEQGDSAMYLCASTLSAGAGGLSHEQFFGPGTRLTVL.

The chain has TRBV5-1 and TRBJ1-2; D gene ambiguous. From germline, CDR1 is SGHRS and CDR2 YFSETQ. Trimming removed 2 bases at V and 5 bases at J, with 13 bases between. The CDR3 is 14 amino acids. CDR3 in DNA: TGCGCCAGCAGCTTTCATCTGGGCGAGTATGGCTACACCTTC. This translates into CASSFHLGEYGYTF.

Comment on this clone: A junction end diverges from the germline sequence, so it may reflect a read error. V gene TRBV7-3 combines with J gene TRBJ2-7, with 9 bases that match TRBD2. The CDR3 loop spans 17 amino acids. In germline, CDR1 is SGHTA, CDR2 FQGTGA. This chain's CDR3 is CASSLPHQAGGSFEQYF. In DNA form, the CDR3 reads TGTGCCAGCAGCTTACCCCACCAAGCGGGAGGATCCTTCGAGCAGTACTTC.

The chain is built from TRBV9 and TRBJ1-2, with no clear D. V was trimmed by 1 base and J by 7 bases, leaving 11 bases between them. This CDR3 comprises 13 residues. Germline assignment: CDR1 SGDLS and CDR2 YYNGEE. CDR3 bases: TGTGCCAGCAGCGTAATGGCAGGTACTGGCTACACCTTC. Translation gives CASSVMAGTGYTF.

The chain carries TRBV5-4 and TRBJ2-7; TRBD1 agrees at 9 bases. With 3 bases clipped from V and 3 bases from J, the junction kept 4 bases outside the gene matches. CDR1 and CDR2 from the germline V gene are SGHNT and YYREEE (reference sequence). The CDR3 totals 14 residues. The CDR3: CASSSPGQGYEQYF. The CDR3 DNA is TGTGCCAGCAGCTCCCCGGGACAGGGCTACGAGCAGTACTTC.

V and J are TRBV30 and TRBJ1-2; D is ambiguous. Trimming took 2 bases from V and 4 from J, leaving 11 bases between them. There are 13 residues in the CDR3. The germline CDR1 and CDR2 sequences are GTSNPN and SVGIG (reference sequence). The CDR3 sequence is CAWSIGFRYGYTF. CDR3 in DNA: TGTGCCTGGAGTATCGGGTTTCGCTATGGCTACACCTTC.

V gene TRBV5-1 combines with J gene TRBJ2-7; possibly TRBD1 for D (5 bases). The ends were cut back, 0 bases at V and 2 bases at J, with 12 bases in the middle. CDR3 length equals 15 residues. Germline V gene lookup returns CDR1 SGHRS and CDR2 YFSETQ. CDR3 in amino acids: CASSLEFGAAYEQYF. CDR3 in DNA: TGCGCCAGCAGCTTGGAATTTGGGGCAGCCTACGAGCAGTACTTC.

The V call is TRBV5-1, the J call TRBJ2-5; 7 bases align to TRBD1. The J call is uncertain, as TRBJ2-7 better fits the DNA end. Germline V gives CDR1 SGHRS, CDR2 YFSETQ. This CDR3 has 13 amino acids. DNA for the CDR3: TGCGCCAGCAGCCCTAAGACAGGGAACGAGCAGTACTTC. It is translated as CASSPKTGNEQYF.

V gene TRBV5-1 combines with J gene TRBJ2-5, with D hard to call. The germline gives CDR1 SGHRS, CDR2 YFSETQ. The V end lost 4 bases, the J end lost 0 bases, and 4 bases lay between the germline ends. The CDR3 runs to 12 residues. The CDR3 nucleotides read TGCGCCAGCAGCGTATACCAAGAGACCCAGTACTTC. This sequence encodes CASSVYQETQYF. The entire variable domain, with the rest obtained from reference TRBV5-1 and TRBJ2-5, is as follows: KAGVTQTPRYLIKTRGQQVTLSCSPISGHRSVSWYQQTPGQGLQFLFEYFSETQRNKGNFPGRFSGRQFSNSRSEMNVSTLELGDSALYLCASSVYQETQYFGPGTRLLVL.

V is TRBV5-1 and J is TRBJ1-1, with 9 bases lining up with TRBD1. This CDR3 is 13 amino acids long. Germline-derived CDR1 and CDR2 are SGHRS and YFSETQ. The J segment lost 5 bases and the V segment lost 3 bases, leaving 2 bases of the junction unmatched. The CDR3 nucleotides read TGCGCCAGCAGCTATGGGACAGGGACTGAAGCTTTCTTT. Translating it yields CASSYGTGTEAFF.

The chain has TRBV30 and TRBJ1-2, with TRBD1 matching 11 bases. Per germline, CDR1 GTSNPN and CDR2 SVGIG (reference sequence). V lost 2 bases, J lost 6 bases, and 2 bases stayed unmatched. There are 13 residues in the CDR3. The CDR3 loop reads CAWSPDRGHGYTF. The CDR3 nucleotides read TGTGCCTGGAGTCCGGACAGGGGGCATGGCTACACCTTC.

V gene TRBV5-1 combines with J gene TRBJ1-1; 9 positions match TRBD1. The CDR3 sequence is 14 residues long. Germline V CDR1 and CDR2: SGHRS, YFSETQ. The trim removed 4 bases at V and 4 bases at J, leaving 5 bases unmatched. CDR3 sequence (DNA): TGCGCCAGCAGCGCGGGACAGGGCGGCACTGAAGCTTTCTTT. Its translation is CASSAGQGGTEAFF.

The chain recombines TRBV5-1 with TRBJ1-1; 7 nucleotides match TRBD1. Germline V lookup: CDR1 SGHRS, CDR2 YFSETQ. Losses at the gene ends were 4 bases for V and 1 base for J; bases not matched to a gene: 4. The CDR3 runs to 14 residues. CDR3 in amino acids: CASSNGQANTEAFF. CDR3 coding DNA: TGCGCCAGCAGCAACGGACAGGCGAACACTGAAGCTTTCTTT.

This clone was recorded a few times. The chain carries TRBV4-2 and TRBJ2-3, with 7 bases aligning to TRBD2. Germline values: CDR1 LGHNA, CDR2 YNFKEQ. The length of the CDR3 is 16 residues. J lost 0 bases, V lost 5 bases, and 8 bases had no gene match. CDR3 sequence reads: CASSSRNSGSTDTQYF. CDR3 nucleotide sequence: TGTGCCAGCAGCAGCAGAAATAGCGGGAGCACAGATACGCAGTATTTT.